This is a list of T cell receptor beta chains from one sample in a study of T cells in Graves' hyperthyroidism and ophthalmopathy. TCRdb reanalysed the multiplex PCR reads using MiXCR and keeps one entry per CDR3 protein. The sample holds about 200,000 distinct CDR3 sequences, about 15% seen once. The specimen was blood. The receptors stem from a woman aged 45-65 years with Graves' hyperthyroidism. CDR3s include the opening cysteine and the closing phenylalanine or tryptophan. The D gene is left open where the match is weak. A clone size is listed for some rows: how often the clone was seen (once, few, many), or a class if it is expanded.

j_call d_call v_call clone_size cdr3_nt cdr3_aa
TRBJ2-7 . TRBV6-1 many TGTGCCAGCAGTCATTTGGGGGACGGTTATACCTACGAGCAGTACTTC CASSHLGDGYTYEQYF
TRBJ1-1 TRBD1 TRBV27 many TGTGCCAGCAGTTTCGACAGGGGAGGTTTGAACACTGAAGCTTTCTTT CASSFDRGGLNTEAFF
TRBJ2-3 TRBD1 TRBV12-3/TRBV12-4 many TGTGCCAGCAGTCTCCGGGACAGGCCACTTTACACAGATACGCAGTATTTT CASSLRDRPLYTDTQYF
TRBJ1-2 TRBD1 TRBV20-1 many TGCAGTGCTAGAAGGACCGGGACAGACTCTTCATTTAACTATGGCTACACCTTC CSARRTGTDSSFNYGYTF
TRBJ2-1 . TRBV11-2 many TGTGCCAGCAGCTTATCCATCACAGGGCAGTTCTTC CASSLSITGQFF
TRBJ1-1 . TRBV30 many TGTGCCTGGAGTGGTCCGGGGACCAACACTGAAGCTTTCTTT CAWSGPGTNTEAFF
TRBJ1-2 TRBD1 TRBV27 many TGTGCCAGCAGTGCGACAGGGCCCAGCTATGGCTACACCTTC CASSATGPSYGYTF
TRBJ2-1 . TRBV7-2 many TGTGCCAGCAGCTTAGACGGGGGTGAGCAGTTCTTC CASSLDGGEQFF
TRBJ2-1 TRBD2 TRBV19 few TGTGCCAGTGGATATCCCGGGAGGGCCCTCAATGAGCAGTTCTTC CASGYPGRALNEQFF
TRBJ2-7 . TRBV27 few TGTGCCAGCAGTTTACGTTCGTGGTCCGAGCAGTACTTC CASSLRSWSEQYF
TRBJ2-1 . TRBV7-9 many TGTGCCAGCAGCTTAGAAGTGGGTTTGTCTTGGGATGAGCAGTTCTTC CASSLEVGLSWDEQFF
TRBJ1-2 TRBD1 TRBV19 . TGTGCCAGTAGTATTGTCGTTCGGGACAGGGGCGGCTACACCTTC CASSIVVRDRGGYTF
TRBJ2-3 . TRBV14 . TGTGCCAGCAGCCCACCGTCGGGACTCAAGGGGCAAGATACGCAGTATTTT CASSPPSGLKGQDTQYF
TRBJ2-7 TRBD2 TRBV7-9 few TGTGCCAGCAGCAGTCAGCGGGGCTCCTACGAGCAGTACTTC CASSSQRGSYEQYF
TRBJ2-2 . TRBV6-1 few TGTGCCAGCAGCCTCGAAAGGGAAGCAACCGGGGAGCTGTTTTTT CASSLEREATGELFF
TRBJ1-5 . TRBV6-1 . TGTGCCAGCAGTGACCAGGGGTCGAATCAGCCCCAGCATTTT CASSDQGSNQPQHF
TRBJ2-7 . TRBV15 many TGTGCCACCAGCAGAGATAGCGGACCAGCCTACGAGCAGTACTTC CATSRDSGPAYEQYF
TRBJ2-1 TRBD1 TRBV2 . TGTGCCAGCACGGTCGATAAGGGACAGACCAATGAGCAGTTCTTC CASTVDKGQTNEQFF
TRBJ1-2 . TRBV29-1 few TGCAGCGTTGCTCTCGCCTTAAACTATGGCTACACCTTC CSVALALNYGYTF
TRBJ1-5 TRBD1 TRBV27 few TGTGCCAGCAGTTTATACAGGGGCGCCAATCAGCCCCAGCATTTT CASSLYRGANQPQHF
TRBJ1-2 . TRBV12-3/TRBV12-4 many TGTGCCAGCAGCAAGTCGAACTATGGCTACACCTTC CASSKSNYGYTF
TRBJ2-4 TRBD1 TRBV20-1 many TGCAGTGCTAGGGCCGGGACAGCAGTACAAAACATTCAGTACTTC CSARAGTAVQNIQYF
TRBJ1-1 TRBD1 TRBV5-1 many TGCGCCAGCATGCCGGGACAGATGAACACTGAAGCTTTCTTT CASMPGQMNTEAFF
TRBJ2-1 TRBD2 TRBV6-1 few TGTGCCAGCACCCTCGCGGGAGGTTCCTACAATGAGCAGTTCTTC CASTLAGGSYNEQFF
TRBJ2-7 . TRBV29-1 many TGCAGCGTTGCCGGGGGCGGTTTATCCTACGAGCAGTACTTC CSVAGGGLSYEQYF
TRBJ1-2 TRBD1 TRBV5-1 many TGCGCCAGCAGAGTGGGACAGAACTATGGCTACACCTTC CASRVGQNYGYTF
TRBJ1-2 . TRBV20-1 few TGCAGTGCTAGAGATCGTTACTCCCTAATAGACTATGGCTACACCTTC CSARDRYSLIDYGYTF
TRBJ2-1 . TRBV12-3/TRBV12-4 many TGTGCCAGCAGTTTCACCCTATCCCCGGGCGATGAGCAGTTCTTC CASSFTLSPGDEQFF
TRBJ2-7 TRBD2 TRBV6-1 many TGTGCCAGCAGTAGGGGACTAGCGGCCTACGAGCAGTACTTC CASSRGLAAYEQYF
TRBJ1-1 . TRBV30 . TGTGCCTGGAGTGTCTATACGACCAGGAAAGCTTTCTTT CAWSVYTTRKAFF
TRBJ2-1 . TRBV10-1 many TGCGCCAGCAGTGAGTCCCACAACAATGAGCAGTTCTTC CASSESHNNEQFF
TRBJ2-1 TRBD2 TRBV6-2/TRBV6-3 . TGTGCCAGCAGTTACGGCGGGACTAGCGGGAGGAGTCCCTACAATGAGCAGTTCTTC CASSYGGTSGRSPYNEQFF
TRBJ2-7 TRBD2 TRBV6-1 . TGTGCCAGCAGTAGATGGACTAGCGGGGGCTACAATGAGCAGTACTTC CASSRWTSGGYNEQYF